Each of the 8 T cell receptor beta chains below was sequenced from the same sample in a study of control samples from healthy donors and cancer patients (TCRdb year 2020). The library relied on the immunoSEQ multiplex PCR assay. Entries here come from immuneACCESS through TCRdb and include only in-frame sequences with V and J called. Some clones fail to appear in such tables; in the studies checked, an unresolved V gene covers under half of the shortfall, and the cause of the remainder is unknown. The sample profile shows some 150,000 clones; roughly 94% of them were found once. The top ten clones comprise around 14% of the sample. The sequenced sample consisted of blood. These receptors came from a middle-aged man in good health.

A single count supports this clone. CDR3 amino acids: CASSFLASSPLEQYF. Here the CDR3 DNA reads TGTGCCAGCAGTTTTCTGGCTAGCTCCCCGTTGGAGCAGTACTTC. The chain uses TRBV27 and TRBJ2-7; tentatively, D is TRBD2 (5 bases). V was cut by 3 bases and J by 7 bases, with 19 bases left in between. CDR1 and CDR2 from the germline V gene are MNHEY and SMNVEV (reference sequence). The CDR3 is 15 residues long.

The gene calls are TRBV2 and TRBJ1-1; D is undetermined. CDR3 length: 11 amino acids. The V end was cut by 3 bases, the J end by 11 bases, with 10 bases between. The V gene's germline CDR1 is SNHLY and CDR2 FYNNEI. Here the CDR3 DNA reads TGTGCCAGCAGTGAGGGCTCCTTGGCTTTCTTT. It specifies CASSEGSLAFF. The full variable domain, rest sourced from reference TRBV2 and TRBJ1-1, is EPEVTQTPSHQVTQMGQEVILRCVPISNHLYFYWYRQILGQKVEFLVSFYNNEISEKSEIFDDQFSVERPDGSNFTLKIRSTKLEDSAMYFCASSEGSLAFFGQGTRLTVV.

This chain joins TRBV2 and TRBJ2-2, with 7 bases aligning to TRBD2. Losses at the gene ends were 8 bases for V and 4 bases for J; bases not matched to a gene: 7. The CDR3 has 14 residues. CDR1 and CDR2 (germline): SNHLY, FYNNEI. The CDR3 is CASRGLPRTGELFF. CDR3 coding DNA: TGTGCCAGCCGGGGACTACCCCGCACCGGGGAGCTGTTTTTT.

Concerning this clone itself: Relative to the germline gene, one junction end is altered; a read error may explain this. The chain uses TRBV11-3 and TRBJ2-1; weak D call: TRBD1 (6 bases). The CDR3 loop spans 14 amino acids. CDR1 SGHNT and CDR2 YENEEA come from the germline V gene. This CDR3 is CASGLQGGYNEQFF. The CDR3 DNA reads TGTGCCAGCGGCTTACAGGGTGGCTACAATGAGCAGTTCTTC.

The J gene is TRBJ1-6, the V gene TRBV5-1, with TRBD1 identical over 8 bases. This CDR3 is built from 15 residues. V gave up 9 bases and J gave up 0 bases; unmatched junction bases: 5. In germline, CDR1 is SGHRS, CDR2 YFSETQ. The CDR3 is CATRDRPSYNSPLHF. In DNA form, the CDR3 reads TGCGCCACCCGGGACAGGCCCTCCTATAATTCACCCCTCCACTTT.

This CDR3 is CASSVVDSEGGQFF. The CDR3 region has the DNA TGTGCCAGCAGCGTAGTCGACTCTGAGGGGGGGCAGTTCTTC. The J gene is TRBJ2-1, the V gene TRBV9, with D perhaps TRBD1 or TRBD2 (6 bases each). The V end was cut by 0 bases, the J end by 12 bases, with 16 bases between. Germline-derived CDR1 and CDR2 are SGDLS and YYNGEE. CDR3 size: 14 residues.

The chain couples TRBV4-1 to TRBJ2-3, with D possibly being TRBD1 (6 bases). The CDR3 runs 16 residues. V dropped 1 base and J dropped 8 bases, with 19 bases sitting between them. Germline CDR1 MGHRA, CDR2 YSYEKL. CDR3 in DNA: TGCGCCAGCAGCCAAGTACCTCGGGACAAGGCGCGTACGCAGTATTTT. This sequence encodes CASSQVPRDKARTQYF.

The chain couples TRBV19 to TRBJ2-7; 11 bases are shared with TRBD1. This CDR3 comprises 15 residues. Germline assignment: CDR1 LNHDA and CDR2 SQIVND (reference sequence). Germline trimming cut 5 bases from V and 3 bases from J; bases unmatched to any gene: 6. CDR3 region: CASSSRDRGFYEQYF. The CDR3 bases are TGTGCCAGTAGTTCCCGGGACAGGGGGTTCTACGAGCAGTACTTC.